Shown below are 26 T cell receptor beta chains from a single sample sequenced in a study of a mutant IDH1 vaccine in newly diagnosed glioma. The protocol was immunoSEQ multiplex PCR, while the TCRdb copy is restricted to in-frame clones and leaves out a portion. This table has 30,000 to 35,000 clones, around 80% appearing once. As for time point: baseline, week 1 (first vaccination visit). The sample's treatment: pre-vaccination baseline after standard-of-care therapy. This specimen consisted of peripheral blood mononuclear cells (PBMCs), obtained from a glioma patient treated with radiotherapy, temozolomide or both. These TCRs come from a middle-aged man with glioma. Some clones in this sample may be carry-over from other donors' samples.

Only a few counts were recorded for this clone. V usage is TRBV19 and J usage is TRBJ2-2; TRBD1 or TRBD2 may be the D gene (6 bases each). Germline loops: CDR1 LNHDA, CDR2 SQIVND (reference sequence). Trimming took 3 bases from V and 4 from J, leaving 12 bases between them. This CDR3 contains 15 residues. The CDR3, as DNA: TGTGCCAGTAGTATGCGGGACATAAGCACCGGGGAGCTGTTTTTT. Translated, it gives CASSMRDISTGELFF.

In the case of this clone: At one end, the junction sequence differs from germline, possibly due to a read error. This chain joins TRBV5-4 and TRBJ2-1; 8 bases line up with TRBD2. The length of the CDR3 is 12 residues. The germline CDR1 and CDR2 sequences are SGHNT and YYREEE (reference sequence). The CDR3 reads CASSLRREGPVF. The CDR3 DNA sequence: TGTGCCAGCAGCTTACGCCGGGAGGGCCCGGTCTTC.

The chain joins TRBV7-9 to TRBJ2-1; 11 positions match TRBD1. The CDR3 is 16 amino acids. Unmatched junction bases numbered 5, after V lost 2 bases and J lost 5 bases. CDR1 and CDR2 (germline): SEHNR, FQNEAQ (reference sequence). DNA for the CDR3: TGTGCCAGCAGCTTATTCGGGACAGGGGGTCACAATGAGCAGTTCTTC. This gives the protein CASSLFGTGGHNEQFF.

This rearrangement joins TRBV5-1 to TRBJ1-1, with 8 bases fitting TRBD1. From germline, CDR1 is SGHRS and CDR2 YFSETQ. The CDR3 sequence is 14 residues long. The ends lost 10 bases at V and 1 base at J; junction bases unmatched: 9. The CDR3 loop reads CACGTGTENTEAFF. CDR3 nucleotide sequence: TGCGCCTGCGGGACAGGTACGGAGAACACTGAAGCTTTCTTT.

V is TRBV7-8 and J is TRBJ2-1; a weak D match, TRBD2 (6 bases). Trimming pared 5 bases from V and 0 bases from J, leaving 14 bases between. The CDR3 is 16 amino acids. In germline, CDR1 is SGHVS, CDR2 FQNEAQ. The CDR3 protein is CASSTVGGPSYNEQFF. DNA of the CDR3: TGTGCCAGCAGCACCGTGGGGGGACCCTCCTACAATGAGCAGTTCTTC. Filled out from reference TRBV7-8 and TRBJ2-1, the complete variable domain reads GAGVSQSPRYKVAKRGQDVALRCDPISGHVSLFWYQQALGQGPEFLTYFQNEAQLDKSGLPSDRFFAERPEGSVSTLKIQRTQQEDSAVYLCASSTVGGPSYNEQFFGPGTRLTVL.

V is TRBV7-8 and J is TRBJ1-2, with D perhaps matching TRBD1 (5 bases). The V gene lost 0 bases and the J gene lost 3 bases, with 20 bases spanning the gap. The CDR3 is 18 amino acids. Germline-derived CDR1 and CDR2 are SGHVS and FQNEAQ. CDR3 nucleotide sequence: TGTGCCAGCAGCTTAGCCTCGGCAGCCCGACGGGGGGACTATGGCTACACCTTC. It codes for CASSLASAARRGDYGYTF.

The rearrangement links TRBV5-1 to TRBJ1-4; TRBD1 might be the D (6 bases). V lost 1 base and J lost 8, with 12 bases in between. This CDR3 has 14 amino acids. CDR1 and CDR2 from the germline V gene are SGHRS and YFSETQ. CDR3 region: CASSLLGRGEKLFF. CDR3 nucleotide sequence: TGCGCCAGCAGCTTGCTGGGGAGGGGGGAAAAACTGTTTTTT. The whole variable domain, filled in from reference TRBV5-1 and TRBJ1-4, reads KAGVTQTPRYLIKTRGQQVTLSCSPISGHRSVSWYQQTPGQGLQFLFEYFSETQRNKGNFPGRFSGRQFSNSRSEMNVSTLELGDSALYLCASSLLGRGEKLFFGSGTQLSVL.

The V gene is TRBV25-1, the J gene TRBJ2-7; D not resolved. Germline V gene data show CDR1 as MGHDK and CDR2 as SYGVNS. V shed 6 bases and J shed 5 bases, with 8 bases lying between them. The CDR3 has 11 amino acids. DNA of the CDR3: TGTGCCAGCAGGTTGGTTAACGAGCAGTACTTC. Residues: CASRLVNEQYF.

This chain connects TRBV7-8 to TRBJ2-7; TRBD2 agrees at 8 bases. This CDR3 region has 15 residues. Germline loops: CDR1 SGHVS, CDR2 FQNEAQ. The trim removed 4 bases at V and 2 bases at J, leaving 7 bases unmatched. This chain's CDR3 is CASSSWTSMAYEQYF. CDR3 in DNA: TGTGCCAGCAGCTCCTGGACTAGCATGGCCTACGAGCAGTACTTC.

The chain is built from TRBV10-3 and TRBJ2-5; TRBD1 matches at 8 bases. This CDR3 contains 13 residues. Germline loops: CDR1 ENHRY, CDR2 SYGVKD. Germline trimming cut 10 bases from V and 7 bases from J; bases unmatched to any gene: 11. In DNA form, the CDR3 reads TGTGCCAGTGGACAGGGCCCCGATGGGACCCAGTACTTC. It codes for CASGQGPDGTQYF.

The genes are TRBV5-6 and TRBJ2-7, with TRBD1 matching 7 bases. The CDR3 consists of 17 residues. Unmatched junction bases numbered 15, after V lost 4 bases and J lost 2 bases. Looked up from germline, CDR1 is SGHDT and CDR2 is YYEEEE. The CDR3 is CASSPTGTVGYAYEQYF. The CDR3 region has the DNA TGTGCCAGCAGCCCAACCGGGACAGTAGGATACGCCTACGAGCAGTACTTC.

This chain connects TRBV6-1 to TRBJ2-5, with D possibly TRBD1 on 5 matching bases. Deletions cut 11 bases from V and 7 bases from J, with 17 bases between. This CDR3 is 12 amino acids long. From germline, CDR1 is MNHNS and CDR2 SASEGT. The CDR3 DNA reads TGTGCCTCAAACAAGGGGTCAGCGACCCAGTACTTC. This encodes CASNKGSATQYF.

This clone was detected a few times. J is TRBJ1-1 and V is TRBV19; unclear D gene. The germline gives CDR1 LNHDA, CDR2 SQIVND (reference sequence). V lost 6 bases, J lost 1 base, and 12 bases lay in between. The CDR3 sequence is 14 residues long. The CDR3 coding sequence is TGTGCCAGTAGGACTGTCGCACCGAACACTGAAGCTTTCTTT. This translates into CASRTVAPNTEAFF.

The chain has TRBV5-4 and TRBJ2-2, with 8 nucleotides matching TRBD2. Per germline, CDR1 SGHNT and CDR2 YYREEE (reference sequence). V dropped 3 bases and J dropped 5; count of bases not matched to a gene: 6. This CDR3 is 15 amino acids long. CDR3 coding DNA: TGTGCCAGCAGCTCGACTAGCGCGTTAACCGGGGAGCTGTTTTTT. This codes for CASSSTSALTGELFF.

With regard to this clone: Within the sample, other DNA sequences also encode this same CDR3. J is TRBJ2-7 and V is TRBV20-1, with D unclear. V was pared by 0 bases and J by 1 base, with 1 base between. Germline-derived CDR1 and CDR2 are DFQATT and SNEGSKA (reference sequence). CDR3 size: 11 residues. CDR3 sequence reads: CSARDSYEQYF. CDR3 DNA: TGCAGTGCTAGAGATTCCTACGAGCAGTACTTC.

This chain joins TRBV6-5 and TRBJ2-1, with 12 bases identical to TRBD2. Germline values: CDR1 MNHEY, CDR2 SVGAGI. The CDR3 is made up of 14 amino acids. V shed 5 bases and J 6 bases; nucleotides not matched to a gene: 2. CDR3 region: CASSPSGGANEQFF. The DNA for the CDR3 is TGTGCCAGCAGTCCTAGCGGGGGGGCCAATGAGCAGTTCTTC.

This sequence joins TRBV19 and TRBJ2-7, with 9 nucleotides matching TRBD1. The length of the CDR3 is 16 residues. With 5 bases clipped from V and 3 bases from J, the junction kept 11 bases outside the gene matches. Germline CDR1 LNHDA, CDR2 SQIVND (reference sequence). As DNA, the CDR3 is TGTGCCAGTAGTCCAGCCTTGAAGACAGGGGGCTACGAGCAGTACTTC. As protein: CASSPALKTGGYEQYF.

The chain recombines TRBV28 with TRBJ1-1, with 8 bases identical to TRBD1. V was pared by 2 bases and J by 7 bases, with 9 bases of the junction left unmatched. The germline V gene has CDR1 MDHEN and CDR2 SYDVKM. The CDR3 contains 15 residues. The CDR3 DNA reads as TGTGCCAGCAGTTTAGACAGGGGAAGTCGGCGTGAAGCTTTCTTT. This encodes CASSLDRGSRREAFF.

This clone showed up just a few times. The rearrangement joins TRBV5-6 to TRBJ1-5, with 7 nucleotides matching TRBD1. With 0 bases clipped from V and 5 bases from J, the junction kept 8 bases outside the gene matches. The length of the CDR3 is 16 residues. From germline, CDR1 is SGHDT and CDR2 YYEEEE. The CDR3 DNA is TGTGCCAGCAGCTTGGCTTCAGGGGGTAGGGATCAGCCCCAGCATTTT. Amino acid sequence: CASSLASGGRDQPQHF.

The rearrangement uses TRBV5-1 and TRBJ2-5; D is undetermined. The V end was cut by 4 bases, the J end by 3 bases, with 4 bases between. Germline V gene lookup returns CDR1 SGHRS and CDR2 YFSETQ. The CDR3 loop spans 11 amino acids. Written as DNA, the CDR3 is TGCGCCAGCAGCGAAGAAGAGACCCAGTACTTC. It encodes CASSEEETQYF.

The chain employs TRBV2 and TRBJ1-4, with D unresolved. This CDR3 comprises 14 residues. Per the germline V gene, CDR1 is SNHLY and CDR2 is FYNNEI. The V and J ends lost 10 bases and 8 bases respectively, with 20 bases between them. The CDR3 spells CATRVQAQIEKLFF. In DNA form, the CDR3 reads TGTGCCACCAGAGTGCAGGCCCAAATCGAAAAACTGTTTTTT.

The chain couples TRBV7-9 to TRBJ1-2; D not certain. CDR3 length equals 14 residues. Germline CDR1 is SEHNR and CDR2 is FQNEAQ (reference sequence). V dropped 6 bases and J dropped 1 base, with 12 bases sitting between them. The CDR3 nucleotides are TGTGCCAGCAGAAACCACGGCGGTAACTATGGCTACACCTTC. Protein: CASRNHGGNYGYTF.

The chain employs TRBV6-6 and TRBJ1-4; no firm D call. Germline V gene lookup returns CDR1 MNHNY and CDR2 SVGAGI (reference sequence). The CDR3 length is 12 residues. The V end was cut by 7 bases, the J end by 7 bases, with 10 bases between. Here the CDR3 DNA reads TGTGCCAGCACGCGGGGTACTGAAAAACTGTTTTTT. This codes for CASTRGTEKLFF.

The chain couples TRBV2 to TRBJ2-5; unclear D gene. This CDR3 contains 11 residues. Trimming left V 8 bases short and J 4 bases short, with 8 bases between. CDR1 and CDR2 (germline): SNHLY, FYNNEI. The CDR3 coding sequence is TGTGCCAGCCGGGCCCCAGAGACCCAGTACTTC. Its protein product is CASRAPETQYF. The full variable domain, completed using reference TRBV2 and TRBJ2-5, is EPEVTQTPSHQVTQMGQEVILRCVPISNHLYFYWYRQILGQKVEFLVSFYNNEISEKSEIFDDQFSVERPDGSNFTLKIRSTKLEDSAMYFCASRAPETQYFGPGTRLLVL.

The chain couples TRBV27 to TRBJ1-5, with D possibly matching TRBD1 (5 bases). Germline assignment: CDR1 MNHEY and CDR2 SMNVEV (reference sequence). V lost 2 bases to trimming and J lost 4 bases, with 9 bases between them. CDR3 length: 14 amino acids. The CDR3 region has the DNA TGTGCCAGCAGTTTAAGTCAGGGAAATCAGCCCCAGCATTTT. Translation: CASSLSQGNQPQHF.

This sequence joins TRBV7-8 and TRBJ1-4; D is unresolved. The CDR3 consists of 15 residues. CDR1 is SGHVS, CDR2 FQNEAQ, per germline. V gave up 5 bases and J gave up 10 bases, with 20 bases separating them. CDR3 sequence: CASSPRGSPLGKLFF. The CDR3 DNA is TGTGCCAGCAGCCCCCGCGGCAGCCCGCTAGGAAAACTGTTTTTT.